These 29 T cell receptor beta chains were sequenced from one sample in a study of cytomegalovirus exposure and HLA in healthy donors. The PCR contained 60 Vbeta and 13 Jbeta primers. Sequencing was performed with immunoSEQ multiplex PCR; in TCRdb, only in-frame clones are kept and a portion is missing. This table holds roughly 190,000 clones, roughly 85% found once. Sequenced material: PBMCs. The receptors stem from a woman between 18 and 29 years old in good health and CMV-seronegative.

This clone was observed a handful of times. The chain joins TRBV2 to TRBJ1-5; D unresolved. The CDR3 has 15 residues. V was trimmed by 0 bases and J by 1 base, leaving 7 bases between them. Germline V CDR1 and CDR2: SNHLY, FYNNEI. CDR3 amino acids: CASSEAAVSNQPQHF. The CDR3 region has the DNA TGTGCCAGCAGTGAAGCGGCGGTAAGCAATCAGCCCCAGCATTTT.

The chain has TRBV12-5 and TRBJ1-5, with 9 bases matching TRBD1. V was clipped by 7 bases and J by 4 bases; unmatched bases: 8. From germline, CDR1 is LGHNT and CDR2 FRNRAP. The CDR3 length is 15 residues. CDR3 bases: TGTGCTAGTGCCGTGGGACAGGGTATGAATCAGCCCCAGCATTTT. It encodes CASAVGQGMNQPQHF.

This chain links TRBV27 with TRBJ2-2; 7 bases fit TRBD1. V lost 4 bases to trimming and J lost 5 bases; unmatched junction nucleotides: 13. Germline CDR1 MNHEY, CDR2 SMNVEV (reference sequence). This CDR3 spans 17 amino acids. This CDR3 is CASSSRTGAYLTGELFF. As DNA, the CDR3 is TGTGCCAGCAGTTCCCGGACAGGAGCTTACCTGACCGGGGAGCTGTTTTTT.

The V gene is TRBV9, the J gene TRBJ1-1; TRBD1 matches at 9 bases. V lost 2 bases and J lost 1; bases outside the gene matches: 9. The CDR3 length is 17 residues. Germline CDR1 reads SGDLS; CDR2 reads YYNGEE. The CDR3 region has the DNA TGTGCCAGCAGCGTTAATGGACAGGGGTTCCCGAACACTGAAGCTTTCTTT. Translated: CASSVNGQGFPNTEAFF.

The CDR3 reads CASTGGERTGELFF. In DNA, the CDR3 is TGTGCCAGCACTGGGGGGGAAAGAACCGGGGAGCTGTTTTTT. The gene calls are TRBV2 and TRBJ2-2; 7 nucleotides agree with TRBD2. The V segment lost 7 bases and the J segment 5 bases; nucleotides outside the gene matches: 7. Germline assignment: CDR1 SNHLY and CDR2 FYNNEI. This CDR3 region has 14 residues.

This clone came up a few times. The chain has TRBV28 and TRBJ2-7, with a possible D match to TRBD1 (7 bases). CDR3 length: 16 residues. Trimming stripped 6 bases from V and 3 bases from J, with 21 bases between. Germline CDR1 and CDR2: MDHEN and SYDVKM. The DNA of the CDR3 is TGTGCCAGCAGACTTACTCGACAGGGAGGATACTACGAGCAGTACTTC. It encodes CASRLTRQGGYYEQYF.

The chain couples TRBV28 to TRBJ1-1; TRBD1 is a possible D gene (5 bases). CDR1 and CDR2 (germline): MDHEN, SYDVKM. V shed 8 bases and J shed 1 base, with 17 bases lying between them. The CDR3 is made up of 15 amino acids. The CDR3 here is CASQNGGTGNTEAFF. CDR3 nucleotide sequence: TGTGCCAGCCAGAATGGGGGGACGGGGAACACTGAAGCTTTCTTT.

V usage is TRBV19 and J usage is TRBJ2-3, with D hard to call. CDR3 length equals 15 residues. Germline-derived CDR1 and CDR2 are LNHDA and SQIVND (reference sequence). Trimming removed 7 bases at V and 1 base at J, with 15 bases between. CDR3 loop: CASKNRDQGTDTQYF. CDR3 nucleotides: TGTGCCAGTAAAAATCGCGACCAGGGCACAGATACGCAGTATTTT.

The table lists this clone with a few counts. The CDR3 bases are TGTGCCAGCAGTGCAAGGAGGGATCCTAACTATGGCTACACCTTC. Residues: CASSARRDPNYGYTF. The chain uses TRBV25-1 and TRBJ1-2; D not resolved. This CDR3 has 15 residues. V lost 4 bases and J lost 0, with 12 bases in between. Germline CDR1 and CDR2: MGHDK and SYGVNS.

The rearrangement uses TRBV27 and TRBJ1-1, with 10 nucleotides matching TRBD1. Germline assignment: CDR1 MNHEY and CDR2 SMNVEV (reference sequence). J lost 4 bases, V lost 6 bases, and 8 bases had no gene match. This CDR3 spans 15 amino acids. The CDR3 DNA sequence: TGTGCCAGCAGAGGGACAGGGGTTCGGAGCACTGAAGCTTTCTTT. It specifies CASRGTGVRSTEAFF.

The rearrangement links TRBV19 to TRBJ2-5; 9 positions agree with TRBD2. Trimming removed 1 base from V and 5 bases from J; junction bases left unmatched: 8. The germline V gene encodes CDR1 LNHDA and CDR2 SQIVND (reference sequence). The CDR3 is 16 residues long. CDR3: CASSIAAGGSVETQYF. In DNA, the CDR3 is TGTGCCAGTAGTATAGCCGCGGGAGGGTCCGTCGAGACCCAGTACTTC.

The chain is built from TRBV19 and TRBJ2-1; 9 bases fit TRBD2. The CDR3 runs 17 residues. Germline loops: CDR1 LNHDA, CDR2 SQIVND (reference sequence). V was pared by 7 bases and J by 8 bases, with 18 bases of the junction left unmatched. CDR3 bases: TGTGCCAGTACTTTAGCCTCCGGGACTAGCTTTTTTCATGAGCAGTTCTTC. Protein sequence: CASTLASGTSFFHEQFF.

The chain has TRBV27 and TRBJ2-7; D gene uncertain. The CDR3 runs to 13 residues. Germline V gene sequence: CDR1 MNHEY, CDR2 SMNVEV (reference sequence). Trimming took off 0 bases at V and 3 bases at J, with 6 bases between the two ends. This CDR3 is CASSLSSNYEQYF. The CDR3 DNA sequence: TGTGCCAGCAGTTTATCGAGCAACTACGAGCAGTACTTC.

The rearrangement uses TRBV4-3 and TRBJ2-1; 7 bases are shared with TRBD2. CDR3 size: 16 residues. V was clipped by 0 bases and J by 1 base; unmatched bases: 3. CDR1 is LGHNA and CDR2 is YSLEER in the germline V gene. The CDR3 nucleotides are TGCGCCAGCAGCCAAGAAGGGCGGGAGTCCTACAATGAGCAGTTCTTC. It translates to CASSQEGRESYNEQFF.

As regards this clone: One end of the junction is discordant with germline, which a read error may explain. The chain uses TRBV7-9 and TRBJ2-5, with 9 positions matching TRBD2. TRBJ2-7 matches the DNA end more closely, so the J call is doubtful. There are 14 residues in the CDR3. CDR1 is SEHNR and CDR2 is FQNEAQ in the germline V gene (reference sequence). This CDR3 is CASSVAGVSYEQYF. The CDR3 nucleotides read TGTGCCAGCAGCGTAGCGGGAGTATCCTACGAGCAGTACTTC.

In this sample, this clone turned up many times. The V and J genes are TRBV27 and TRBJ1-5, with D unclear. This CDR3 has 14 amino acids. V lost 2 bases, J lost 4 bases, and 9 bases lay in between. Germline assignment: CDR1 MNHEY and CDR2 SMNVEV (reference sequence). CDR3 coding DNA: TGTGCCAGCAGTTTACGGCCAGGAAATCAGCCCCAGCATTTT. Its translation is CASSLRPGNQPQHF.

The gene calls are TRBV6-1 and TRBJ1-2, with D unclear. The V gene's germline CDR1 is MNHNS and CDR2 SASEGT. The V end lost 5 bases, the J end lost 4 bases, and 11 bases lay between the germline ends. CDR3 length: 13 residues. In nucleotides, the CDR3 is TGTGCCAGCAGTTATTCGAGTACCTATGGCTACACCTTC. Protein sequence: CASSYSSTYGYTF.

The chain couples TRBV5-6 to TRBJ2-1; 8 positions agree with TRBD2. The CDR3 is 15 amino acids. J lost 4 bases, V lost 2 bases, and 5 bases had no gene match. Germline CDR1 is SGHDT and CDR2 is YYEEEE. The CDR3 here is CASSFGSGVYNEQFF. CDR3 nucleotide sequence: TGTGCCAGCAGCTTTGGTAGCGGGGTTTACAATGAGCAGTTCTTC.

This chain links TRBV27 with TRBJ2-1; a weak D match, TRBD1 (5 bases). The germline V gene has CDR1 MNHEY and CDR2 SMNVEV (reference sequence). This CDR3 has 16 amino acids. V was clipped by 1 base and J by 5 bases, with 15 bases between them. The CDR3 is CASSLWFRERDNEQFF. The CDR3 bases are TGTGCCAGCAGTTTATGGTTCAGGGAAAGAGACAATGAGCAGTTCTTC.

J is TRBJ2-3 and V is TRBV4-3; possibly TRBD2 for D (6 bases). Per the germline V gene, CDR1 is LGHNA and CDR2 is YSLEER. The CDR3 is made up of 17 amino acids. Trimming shortened V by 3 bases and J by 4 bases, and 20 bases separated the two germline ends. CDR3: CASSQDVGGGDADTQYF. The CDR3 DNA reads as TGCGCCAGCAGCCAGGACGTTGGTGGAGGGGACGCAGATACGCAGTATTTT.

The chain has TRBV4-3 and TRBJ2-5; D unclear. CDR1 is LGHNA and CDR2 is YSLEER in the germline V gene. The CDR3 has 13 residues. The ends were cut back, 4 bases at V and 4 bases at J, with 10 bases in the middle. The CDR3, as DNA: TGCGCCAGCAGCCCGCTAAGAGGAGAGACCCAGTACTTC. As protein: CASSPLRGETQYF.

This clone was counted once. The V gene is TRBV10-2, the J gene TRBJ2-1, with 11 bases matching TRBD2. The CDR3 length is 19 residues. Looked up from germline, CDR1 is WSHSY and CDR2 is SAAADI. With 0 bases clipped from V and 8 bases from J, the junction kept 15 bases outside the gene matches. CDR3 nucleotides: TGCGCCAGCAGTGAGTCGGGGGCTAGCGGGAGGAGGCTTTTCGATGAGCAGTTCTTC. Translated: CASSESGASGRRLFDEQFF.

A few counts support this clone. This rearrangement joins TRBV29-1 to TRBJ1-1, with D unresolved. CDR1 and CDR2 (germline): SQVTM, ANQGSEA. V shed 7 bases and J shed 2 bases, with 8 bases lying between them. The CDR3 totals 11 residues. CDR3 sequence: CSGQENTEAFF. In DNA, the CDR3 is TGCAGCGGGCAGGAAAACACTGAAGCTTTCTTT. Based on the CDR3 plus reference TRBV29-1 and TRBJ1-1, the full variable domain is SAVISQKPSRDICQRGTSLTIQCQVDSQVTMMFWYRQQPGQSLTLIATANQGSEATYESGFVIDKFPISRPNLTFSTLTVSNMSPEDSSIYLCSGQENTEAFFGQGTRLTVV.

The rearrangement uses TRBV7-9 and TRBJ1-5; tentative D call: TRBD1 (5 bases). Germline V gene lookup returns CDR1 SEHNR and CDR2 FQNEAQ (reference sequence). V was clipped by 2 bases and J by 5 bases, with 16 bases between them. This CDR3 has 16 residues. CDR3: CASSLYSRQRHQPQHF. The CDR3 bases are TGTGCCAGCAGCTTATATAGTCGACAGAGACATCAGCCCCAGCATTTT.

The chain combines TRBV28 with TRBJ2-7, with 8 bases aligning to TRBD2. The CDR3 spans 14 residues. CDR1 is MDHEN and CDR2 is SYDVKM in the germline V gene. V shed 6 bases and J 4 bases; nucleotides not matched to a gene: 8. CDR3 bases: TGTGCCAGCAGAGAGAGCGGGAGTTTTTACGAGCAGTACGTC. Residues: CASRESGSFYEQYV.

V and J are TRBV7-2 and TRBJ1-1; a weak D match, TRBD1 (6 bases). The CDR3 has 15 residues. Germline V lookup: CDR1 SGHTA, CDR2 FQGNSA. The V and J ends lost 5 bases and 3 bases respectively, with 16 bases between them. The CDR3 reads CASSLTQGWDTEAFF. The CDR3 nucleotides read TGTGCCAGCAGCCTCACACAGGGTTGGGACACTGAAGCTTTCTTT.

The chain employs TRBV27 and TRBJ1-1; 9 bases agree with TRBD1. Losses at the gene ends were 8 bases for V and 4 bases for J; bases not matched to a gene: 14. From germline, CDR1 is MNHEY and CDR2 SMNVEV (reference sequence). CDR3 length equals 16 residues. DNA of the CDR3: TGTGCCAGCGAAAACAGGGGGCGCGATGGTCCCACTGAAGCTTTCTTT. The encoded protein is CASENRGRDGPTEAFF.

This clone was recorded a few times. The rearrangement joins TRBV7-6 to TRBJ2-6; the match to TRBD1 covers 7 bases. This CDR3 region has 15 residues. Losses at the gene ends were 6 bases for V and 2 bases for J; bases not matched to a gene: 4. CDR1 is SGHVS and CDR2 is FNYEAQ in the germline V gene. CDR3 DNA sequence: TGTGCCAGCAGTTTTGACAGGGCTGGGGCCAACGTCCTGACTTTC. Its protein is CASSFDRAGANVLTF.

This sequence joins TRBV2 and TRBJ2-1; 9 positions agree with TRBD2. This CDR3 has 20 amino acids. Germline V gives CDR1 SNHLY, CDR2 FYNNEI. Losses at the gene ends were 3 bases for V and 4 bases for J; bases not matched to a gene: 19. The CDR3 protein is CASSDFGPTSSLAGYNEQFF. As DNA, the CDR3 is TGTGCCAGCAGTGATTTCGGTCCGACAAGTAGCCTAGCGGGGTACAATGAGCAGTTCTTC.